These 2 T cell receptor beta chains came from one sample sequenced in a study of T cell responses to AZD1222 COVID-19 vaccine. Sequencing used immunoSEQ multiplex PCR; TCRdb keeps in-frame clones, though not all of them. The table includes approximately 190,000 clones, approximately 95% detected once. Sequenced here: peripheral blood, sampled 28 days after the second AZD1222 dose. The source of these receptors is an adult who received the AZD1222 COVID-19 vaccine.

In the case of this clone: Other DNA sequences in this specimen translate into the identical CDR3. The rearrangement links TRBV5-1 to TRBJ1-6; TRBD1 is a possible D gene (6 bases). Germline CDR1 is SGHRS and CDR2 is YFSETQ. The CDR3 runs to 14 residues. V shed 2 bases and J shed 5 bases, with 8 bases lying between them. DNA for the CDR3: TGCGCCAGCAGCTTAGGACAGAATAATTCACCCCTCCACTTT. Its translation: CASSLGQNNSPLHF.

The V call is TRBV19, the J call TRBJ1-2; TRBD1 might be the D (6 bases). Germline V gene lookup returns CDR1 LNHDA and CDR2 SQIVND (reference sequence). This CDR3 region has 13 residues. Trimming cost V 5 bases and J 3 bases, with 10 bases left between them. CDR3 sequence: CASSLGGDYGYTF. In DNA, the CDR3 is TGTGCCAGTAGTCTGGGGGGCGACTATGGCTACACCTTC.